The next 23 T cell receptor beta chains were all read from a single sample in a study of T-cell reconstitution after alpha-beta-depleted transplantation in children. Preparation of the TCRbeta library used unique molecular identifiers. TCRdb passed the PCR reads through MiXCR, listing each CDR3 protein once. The sample lists about 270,000 distinct CDR3 sequences, almost 10% occurring once. The specimen comprised PBMCs from the stem cell graft donor, sampled from the stem cell graft. Receptors originate from a human donor who donated a stem cell graft to a child with SCID.

This clonotype has more than one count but fewer than ten. The V gene is TRBV29-1, the J gene TRBJ1-2; no reliable D call. V lost 1 base, J lost 3 bases, and 15 bases lay in between. Germline V gene lookup returns CDR1 SQVTM and CDR2 ANQGSEA. This CDR3 has 15 amino acids. The CDR3: CSVEVMVRKDYGYTF. The CDR3 coding sequence is TGCAGCGTTGAAGTCATGGTAAGAAAGGACTATGGCTACACCTTC.

This clonotype has just a few counts. This chain uses TRBV5-1 with TRBJ2-4; TRBD2 is a possible D gene (6 bases). The CDR3 consists of 16 residues. V was cut by 2 bases and J by 0 bases, with 12 bases left in between. Germline CDR1 reads SGHRS; CDR2 reads YFSETQ. This CDR3 reads CASSFGGKLAKNIQYF. The CDR3 DNA reads as TGCGCCAGCAGCTTTGGAGGGAAACTAGCCAAAAACATTCAGTACTTC.

This clonotype was observed at least ten times. J is TRBJ2-3 and V is TRBV21-1; TRBD1, the table's D call, lacks a check against the DNA. TRBV21-1 is reported as a pseudogene. The CDR3 is made up of 17 amino acids. CDR3 in amino acids: CANYTDQGAENTDTQYF. The CDR3 DNA follows: TGTGCCAACTACACCGATCAAGGGGCCGAGAACACAGATACGCAGTATTTT.

This clonotype was detected a few times. This chain joins TRBV19 and TRBJ1-1; 11 bases match TRBD1. Germline CDR1 is LNHDA and CDR2 is SQIVND (reference sequence). The CDR3 runs 16 residues. V gave up 6 bases and J gave up 4 bases; unmatched junction bases: 10. CDR3 DNA sequence: TGTGCCAGTAGGGACAGGGGGCCCATGATTGGCACTGAAGCTTTCTTT. This sequence encodes CASRDRGPMIGTEAFF.

This clonotype has just one count. The genes are TRBV5-6 and TRBJ2-3; no clear D. The germline gives CDR1 SGHDT, CDR2 YYEEEE. This CDR3 region has 12 residues. V was trimmed by 9 bases and J by 5 bases, leaving 13 bases between them. CDR3 sequence reads: CAIRPGLDTQYF. The CDR3 nucleotides are TGTGCCATCAGGCCCGGGCTAGATACGCAGTATTTT. Together with reference TRBV5-6 and TRBJ2-3, the CDR3 gives the full variable domain: DAGVTQSPTHLIKTRGQQVTLRCSPKSGHDTVSWYQQALGQGPQFIFQYYEEEERQRGNFPDRFSGHQFPNYSSELNVNALLLGDSALYLCAIRPGLDTQYFGPGTRLTVL.

This clonotype has more than one count but fewer than ten. The chain uses TRBV18 and TRBJ1-5; D is ambiguous. This CDR3 has 13 residues. The germline V gene has CDR1 KGHSH and CDR2 LQKENI. V was shortened by 5 bases and J by 5 bases, with 10 bases between the two germline ends. The CDR3 sequence is CASSDSADQPQHF. Written as DNA, the CDR3 is TGTGCCAGCTCAGATAGTGCGGATCAGCCCCAGCATTTT.

This clonotype was counted a few times. The rearrangement links TRBV5-1 to TRBJ1-1, with a weak D call TRBD1 (6 bases). The germline V and J ends were trimmed by 4 bases and 5 bases, with 12 bases remaining between them. CDR1 is SGHRS and CDR2 is YFSETQ in the germline V gene. This CDR3 has 13 residues. The CDR3 protein is CASSPRGVTEAFF. The CDR3 DNA sequence: TGCGCCAGCAGCCCGAGGGGGGTGACTGAAGCTTTCTTT.

The rearrangement uses TRBV20-1 and TRBJ2-3; D is undetermined. Looked up from germline, CDR1 is DFQATT and CDR2 is SNEGSKA (reference sequence). This CDR3 is built from 8 residues. In nucleotides, the CDR3 is TGCAGCACTAATACGCAGTATTTT. This sequence encodes CSTNTQYF.

This clonotype was recorded at least ten times. The chain recombines TRBV19 with TRBJ2-1, with TRBD2 as a possible D gene (6 bases). V lost 3 bases to trimming and J lost 0 bases, with 9 bases between them. Germline V CDR1 and CDR2: LNHDA, SQIVND (reference sequence). This CDR3 is built from 15 residues. The CDR3 DNA reads as TGTGCCAGTAGTATCCTCGGGAGCTCCTACAATGAGCAGTTCTTC. This codes for CASSILGSSYNEQFF.

This clonotype was seen a handful of times. This chain uses TRBV6-1 with TRBJ2-1; 9 nucleotides align to TRBD2. Unmatched junction bases numbered 6, after V lost 0 bases and J lost 6 bases. The CDR3 totals 16 residues. Per the germline V gene, CDR1 is MNHNS and CDR2 is SASEGT. The CDR3 coding sequence is TGTGCCAGCAGTGAAGCGCCCAGCGGGGGGCTCAATGAGCAGTTCTTC. This sequence encodes CASSEAPSGGLNEQFF.

V is TRBV11-2 and J is TRBJ2-4; D remains ambiguous. This CDR3 region has 16 residues. Trimming removed 0 bases from V and 8 bases from J, with 17 bases in between. Germline V gene data show CDR1 as SGHAT and CDR2 as FQNNGV. The CDR3 nucleotides read TGTGCCAGCAGCTTAGACCGAAGGCAGGCTGGTGACATTCAGTACTTC. Translating gives CASSLDRRQAGDIQYF.

This chain connects TRBV6-1 to TRBJ2-7; 11 nucleotides align to TRBD2. J lost 4 bases, V lost 6 bases, and 11 bases had no gene match. The CDR3 sequence is 16 residues long. Germline V CDR1 and CDR2: MNHNS, SASEGT. This CDR3 is CASRTGTSGLMYEQYF. CDR3 bases: TGTGCCAGCAGGACCGGGACTAGCGGATTAATGTACGAGCAGTACTTC.

With respect to this clonotype: An end of the junction does not agree with germline; a read error may underlie this. V is TRBV19 and J is TRBJ1-1; 10 nucleotides line up with TRBD1. The CDR3 is 13 amino acids. Germline CDR1 is LNHDA and CDR2 is SQIVND (reference sequence). CDR3 region: CTSGDRGNTEAFF. DNA of the CDR3: TGTACCAGTGGGGACAGGGGGAACACTGAAGCTTTCTTT. The full variable domain, its missing parts supplied by reference TRBV19 and TRBJ1-1, is DGGITQSPKYLFRKEGQNVTLSCEQNLNHDAMYWYRQDPGQGLRLIYYSQIVNDFQKGDIAEGYSVSREKKESFPLTVTSAQKNPTAFYLCTSGDRGNTEAFFGQGTRLTVV.

This chain links TRBV2 with TRBJ2-1; either TRBD1 or TRBD2 may fit D (5 bases each). CDR1 and CDR2 (germline): SNHLY, FYNNEI. CDR3 length equals 11 residues. Trimming pared 7 bases from V and 15 bases from J, leaving 16 bases between. The CDR3 sequence is CASNSGGAPFF. The CDR3 DNA reads TGTGCCAGCAACAGCGGTGGGGCACCGTTCTTC.

This rearrangement joins TRBV14 to TRBJ1-1; D perhaps matches TRBD1 (5 bases). The CDR3 covers 18 residues. In germline, CDR1 is SGHDN, CDR2 FVKESK. The V end was cut by 4 bases, the J end by 0 bases, with 21 bases between. The CDR3 bases are TGTGCCAGCAGCCCGACCCCAGTAACCGGGACGGTGAACACTGAAGCTTTCTTT. It translates to CASSPTPVTGTVNTEAFF.

As regards this clonotype: A much larger clonotype is one base distant, so this may be a read error. The rearrangement joins TRBV12-3 or TRBV12-4 to TRBJ2-7; 9 bases match TRBD1. V lost 5 bases and J lost 1; bases outside the gene matches: 12. The length of the CDR3 is 17 residues. The CDR3 coding sequence is TGTGCCAGCAGTACTTCCGGGACAGGGAGACGTTCCTACGAGCAGTACTTC. Amino acids: CASSTSGTGRRSYEQYF.

This clonotype was detected many times. Here the CDR3 DNA reads TGTGCCAGCAGCGTAGGAGCCGCGTATTCACCCCTCCACTTT. Translated: CASSVGAAYSPLHF. This chain links TRBV9 with TRBJ1-6, with D hard to call. Germline V gene data show CDR1 as SGDLS and CDR2 as YYNGEE. The CDR3 loop spans 14 amino acids. V lost 0 bases to trimming and J lost 8 bases, with 9 bases between them.

The gene calls are TRBV18 and TRBJ2-7, with a possible D match to TRBD1 (5 bases). CDR1 KGHSH and CDR2 LQKENI come from the germline V gene. CDR3 length: 14 residues. Between the trimmed V and J ends, which lost 2 bases and 4 bases, there was a span of 12 bases. CDR3 sequence reads: CASSPGAEMYEQYF. The CDR3 nucleotides are TGTGCCAGCTCACCAGGGGCCGAAATGTACGAGCAGTACTTC.

This rearrangement joins TRBV20-1 to TRBJ1-5; 7 bases line up with TRBD1. Germline values: CDR1 DFQATT, CDR2 SNEGSKA (reference sequence). With 0 bases clipped from V and 6 bases from J, the junction kept 5 bases outside the gene matches. This CDR3 region has 14 residues. The CDR3 loop reads CSARDSGGSQPQHF. The CDR3 DNA is TGCAGTGCTAGAGATTCAGGGGGTAGTCAGCCCCAGCATTTT.

This clonotype was counted ten times or more. The chain links TRBV12-3 or TRBV12-4 to TRBJ2-3; 12 bases line up with TRBD2. V gave up 4 bases and J gave up 1 base; unmatched junction bases: 3. This CDR3 comprises 16 residues. The DNA of the CDR3 is TGTGCCAGCAGTTCAGGACTAGCGGGACGCACAGATACGCAGTATTTT. It encodes CASSSGLAGRTDTQYF.

V usage is TRBV29-1 and J usage is TRBJ1-2, with TRBD1 matching 7 bases. Germline-derived CDR1 and CDR2 are SQVTM and ANQGSEA. J gave up 0 bases and V 7 bases, and 8 bases lay outside the gene matches. The CDR3 runs to 14 residues. CDR3 loop: CSAYSGQTNYGYTF. The CDR3 region has the DNA TGCAGCGCGTACTCGGGACAGACTAACTATGGCTACACCTTC.

This clonotype was observed a handful of times. The chain has TRBV7-2 and TRBJ2-4, with D possibly TRBD2 on 6 matching bases. The CDR3 sequence is 15 residues long. Trimming cost V 4 bases and J 9 bases, with 19 bases left between them. Per the germline V gene, CDR1 is SGHTA and CDR2 is FQGNSA. The chain's CDR3 is CASSYARSGEFIQYF. In DNA, the CDR3 is TGTGCCAGCAGCTACGCACGGTCGGGAGAATTCATTCAGTACTTC.

This clonotype has just a few counts. This chain uses TRBV7-2 with TRBJ2-7; no clear D gene. V lost 5 bases and J lost 1, with 12 bases in between. The CDR3 is made up of 14 amino acids. The V gene's germline CDR1 is SGHTA and CDR2 FQGNSA. DNA for the CDR3: TGTGCCAGCAGCCTTCGTCCCCCTTCCTACGAGCAGTACTTC. Translating it yields CASSLRPPSYEQYF.